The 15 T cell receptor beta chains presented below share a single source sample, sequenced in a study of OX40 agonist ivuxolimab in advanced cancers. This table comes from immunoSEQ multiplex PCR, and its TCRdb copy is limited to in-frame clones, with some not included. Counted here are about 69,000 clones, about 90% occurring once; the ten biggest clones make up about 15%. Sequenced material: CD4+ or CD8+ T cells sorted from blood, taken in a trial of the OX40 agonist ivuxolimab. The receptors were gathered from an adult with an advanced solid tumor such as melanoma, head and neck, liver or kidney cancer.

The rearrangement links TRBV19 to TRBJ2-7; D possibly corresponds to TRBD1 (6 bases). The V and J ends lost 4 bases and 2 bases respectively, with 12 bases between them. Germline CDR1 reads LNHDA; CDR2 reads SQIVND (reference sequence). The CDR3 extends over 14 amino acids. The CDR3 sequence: CASSTGTNAYEQYF. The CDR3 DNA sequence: TGTGCCAGTAGTACCGGGACAAACGCCTACGAGCAGTACTTC.

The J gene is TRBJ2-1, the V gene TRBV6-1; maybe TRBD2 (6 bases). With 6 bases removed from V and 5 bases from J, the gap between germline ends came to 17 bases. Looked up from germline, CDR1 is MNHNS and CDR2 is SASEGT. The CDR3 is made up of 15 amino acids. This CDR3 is CASSDLGTVNNEQFF. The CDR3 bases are TGTGCCAGCAGCGACCTCGGGACTGTAAACAATGAGCAGTTCTTC.

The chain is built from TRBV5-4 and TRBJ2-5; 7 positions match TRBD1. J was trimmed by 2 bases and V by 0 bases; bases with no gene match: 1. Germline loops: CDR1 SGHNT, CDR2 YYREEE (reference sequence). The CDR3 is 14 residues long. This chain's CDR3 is CASSLEGQQETQYF. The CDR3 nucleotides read TGTGCCAGCAGCTTGGAGGGACAGCAAGAGACCCAGTACTTC. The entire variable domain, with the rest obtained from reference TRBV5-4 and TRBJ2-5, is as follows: ETGVTQSPTHLIKTRGQQVTLRCSSQSGHNTVSWYQQALGQGPQFIFQYYREEENGRGNFPPRFSGLQFPNYSSELNVNALELDDSALYLCASSLEGQQETQYFGPGTRLLVL.

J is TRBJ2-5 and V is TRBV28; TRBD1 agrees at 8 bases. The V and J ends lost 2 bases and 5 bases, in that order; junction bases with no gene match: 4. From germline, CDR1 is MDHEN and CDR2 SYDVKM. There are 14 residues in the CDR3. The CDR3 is CASSLRGQVETQYF. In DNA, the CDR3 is TGTGCCAGCAGTTTAAGGGGACAGGTCGAGACCCAGTACTTC.

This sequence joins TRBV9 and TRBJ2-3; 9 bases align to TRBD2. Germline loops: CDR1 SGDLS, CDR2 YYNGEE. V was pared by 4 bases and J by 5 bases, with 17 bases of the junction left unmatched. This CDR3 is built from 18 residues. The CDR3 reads CASSPRDCGREVKDTQYF. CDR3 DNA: TGTGCCAGCAGCCCGAGAGATTGCGGGAGGGAAGTTAAAGATACGCAGTATTTT.

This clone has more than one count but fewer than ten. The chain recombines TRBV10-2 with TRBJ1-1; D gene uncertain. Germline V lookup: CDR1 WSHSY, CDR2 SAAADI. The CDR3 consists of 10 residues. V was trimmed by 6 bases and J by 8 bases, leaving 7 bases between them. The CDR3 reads CASRGSEAFF. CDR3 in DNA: TGCGCCAGCAGGGGATCGGAAGCTTTCTTT.

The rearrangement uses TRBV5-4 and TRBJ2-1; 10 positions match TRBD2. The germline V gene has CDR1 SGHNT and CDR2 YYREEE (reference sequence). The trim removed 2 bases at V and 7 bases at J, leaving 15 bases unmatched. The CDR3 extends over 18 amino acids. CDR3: CASSFTQFLAGVWNEQFF. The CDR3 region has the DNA TGTGCCAGCAGCTTTACCCAGTTTCTAGCGGGAGTTTGGAATGAGCAGTTCTTC.

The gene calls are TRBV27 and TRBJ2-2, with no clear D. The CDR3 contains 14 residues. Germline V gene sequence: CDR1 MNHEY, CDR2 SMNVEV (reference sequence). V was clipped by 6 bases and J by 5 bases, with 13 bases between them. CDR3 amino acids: CASSPIGLTGELFF. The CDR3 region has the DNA TGTGCCAGCAGCCCCATTGGTCTGACCGGGGAGCTGTTTTTT.

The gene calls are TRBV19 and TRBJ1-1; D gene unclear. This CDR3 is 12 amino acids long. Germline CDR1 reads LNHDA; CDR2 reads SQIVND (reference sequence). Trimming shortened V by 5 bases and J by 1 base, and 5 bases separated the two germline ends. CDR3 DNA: TGTGCCAGTAGTGTGGGGAACACTGAAGCTTTCTTT. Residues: CASSVGNTEAFF.

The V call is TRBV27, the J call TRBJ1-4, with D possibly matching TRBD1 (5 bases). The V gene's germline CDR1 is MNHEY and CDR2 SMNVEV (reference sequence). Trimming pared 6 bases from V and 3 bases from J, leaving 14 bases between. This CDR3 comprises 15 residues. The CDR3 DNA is TGTGCCAGCAGCCTGCAGACAGCGGCTAATGAAAAACTGTTTTTT. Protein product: CASSLQTAANEKLFF.

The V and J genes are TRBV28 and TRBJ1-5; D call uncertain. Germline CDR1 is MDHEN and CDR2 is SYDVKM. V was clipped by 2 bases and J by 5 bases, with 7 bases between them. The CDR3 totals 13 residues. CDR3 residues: CASSLKLDQPQHF. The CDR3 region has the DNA TGTGCCAGCAGTTTAAAATTGGATCAGCCCCAGCATTTT.

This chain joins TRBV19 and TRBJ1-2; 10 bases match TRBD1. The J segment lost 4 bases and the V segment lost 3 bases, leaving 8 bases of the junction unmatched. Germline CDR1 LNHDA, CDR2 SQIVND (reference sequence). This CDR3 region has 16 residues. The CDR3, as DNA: TGTGCCAGTAGTATCTCGGGGACAGGGGAGCGCTATGGCTACACCTTC. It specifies CASSISGTGERYGYTF. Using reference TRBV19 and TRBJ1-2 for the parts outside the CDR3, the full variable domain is DGGITQSPKYLFRKEGQNVTLSCEQNLNHDAMYWYRQDPGQGLRLIYYSQIVNDFQKGDIAEGYSVSREKKESFPLTVTSAQKNPTAFYLCASSISGTGERYGYTFGSGTRLTVV.

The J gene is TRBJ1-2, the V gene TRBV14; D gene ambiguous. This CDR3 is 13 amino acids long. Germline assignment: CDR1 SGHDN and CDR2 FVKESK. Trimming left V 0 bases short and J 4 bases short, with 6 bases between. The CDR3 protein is CASSQEQSYGYTF. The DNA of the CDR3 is TGTGCCAGCAGCCAAGAACAGAGCTATGGCTACACCTTC.

The CDR3 DNA is TGTGCCAGCAGTTTATACAGGGAGAATGAGCAGTTCTTC. It yields the protein CASSLYRENEQFF. The J gene is TRBJ2-1, the V gene TRBV28, with D possibly being TRBD1 (6 bases). V gave up 1 base and J gave up 7 bases, with 8 bases separating them. The length of the CDR3 is 13 residues. Looked up from germline, CDR1 is MDHEN and CDR2 is SYDVKM.

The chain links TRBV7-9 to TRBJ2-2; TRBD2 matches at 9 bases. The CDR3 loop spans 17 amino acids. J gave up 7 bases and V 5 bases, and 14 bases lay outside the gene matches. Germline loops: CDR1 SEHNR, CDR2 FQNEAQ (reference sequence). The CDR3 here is CASSPLGAGGPDGELFF. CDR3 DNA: TGTGCCAGCAGCCCCCTGGGGGCGGGAGGGCCAGACGGGGAGCTGTTTTTT.